The 21 T cell receptor beta chains below come from one sample, sequenced in a study of blood T cell repertoires in COVID-19. The method was immunoSEQ multiplex PCR; TCRdb's version includes in-frame clones alone and lacks a portion of them. The data contain roughly 360,000 clones, over 65% of them seen just once; the ten biggest clones take up over 0.95%. Specimen: peripheral blood. The receptor set was obtained from a human donor with acute or convalescent COVID-19. The donor label of this sample is uncertain.

J is TRBJ1-5 and V is TRBV6-6; D might be TRBD1 (5 bases). The V end was cut by 6 bases, the J end by 3 bases, with 12 bases between. Per germline, CDR1 MNHNY and CDR2 SVGAGI (reference sequence). The CDR3 runs 14 residues. The CDR3 DNA reads TGTGCCAGCAGCCTCCCGACAGACAATCAGCCCCAGCATTTT. As protein: CASSLPTDNQPQHF.

This clone was seen a handful of times. V is TRBV19 and J is TRBJ1-6; D gene unclear. This CDR3 region has 15 residues. Per germline, CDR1 LNHDA and CDR2 SQIVND (reference sequence). Trimming took 3 bases from V and 4 from J, leaving 10 bases between them. The CDR3: CASSMQATYNSPLHF. CDR3 nucleotides: TGTGCCAGTAGTATGCAGGCTACTTATAATTCACCCCTCCACTTT.

The V gene is TRBV3-1 (or the pseudogene TRBV3-2), the J gene TRBJ1-1, with a tentative D call TRBD1 (5 bases). Germline V lookup: CDR1 LGHDT, CDR2 YNNKEL (reference sequence). The CDR3 is 15 amino acids. Between the trimmed V and J ends, which lost 4 bases and 0 bases, there was a span of 12 bases. This CDR3 is CASSPRGTVNTEAFF. The CDR3 DNA reads as TGTGCCAGCAGCCCCCGGGGGACCGTGAACACTGAAGCTTTCTTT.

The V call is TRBV19, the J call TRBJ2-4; 7 bases line up with TRBD1. The trim removed 4 bases at V and 1 base at J, leaving 7 bases unmatched. This CDR3 contains 16 residues. Germline loops: CDR1 LNHDA, CDR2 SQIVND (reference sequence). The CDR3 protein is CASSKTGASAKNIQYF. CDR3 coding DNA: TGTGCCAGTAGTAAAACAGGGGCTTCGGCCAAAAACATTCAGTACTTC.

Only one count was recorded for this clone. The rearrangement joins TRBV11-2 to TRBJ2-1; TRBD2 agrees at 10 bases. The CDR3 spans 19 residues. V lost 1 base to trimming and J lost 0 bases; unmatched junction nucleotides: 9. The germline CDR1 and CDR2 sequences are SGHAT and FQNNGV. CDR3 sequence (DNA): TGTGCCAGCAGCTTAGGTAGCGGGGGGCCCCTGAGCTCCTACAATGAGCAGTTCTTC. This encodes CASSLGSGGPLSSYNEQFF.

In its sample, this clone was seen a few times. CDR3 sequence reads: CASSQGRGDEKLFF. DNA for the CDR3: TGCGCCAGCAGCCAAGGCCGGGGGGATGAAAAACTGTTTTTT. V and J are TRBV4-1 and TRBJ1-4; perhaps TRBD1 as D (5 bases). Germline CDR1 reads MGHRA; CDR2 reads YSYEKL. This CDR3 is built from 14 residues. V lost 1 base and J lost 6, with 9 bases in between.

The rearrangement links TRBV6-5 to TRBJ2-5, with a possible D match to TRBD1 (5 bases). The ends were cut back, 6 bases at V and 5 bases at J, with 16 bases in the middle. This CDR3 spans 14 amino acids. Germline CDR1 reads MNHEY; CDR2 reads SVGAGI. CDR3 coding DNA: TGTGCCAGCAGATTAGGTGGTCAGGGCGAGACCCAGTACTTC. Its protein product is CASRLGGQGETQYF.

This clone was seen a handful of times. The genes are TRBV4-2 and TRBJ1-1; unclear D gene. Germline V gives CDR1 LGHNA, CDR2 YNFKEQ. This CDR3 comprises 12 residues. Deletions cut 2 bases from V and 2 bases from J, with 3 bases between. The CDR3 DNA follows: TGTGCCAGCAGCCAACTAAACACTGAAGCTTTCTTT. Its translation is CASSQLNTEAFF.

The CDR3 loop reads CASSYDGAGTEAFF. In DNA form, the CDR3 reads TGTGCCAGCAGTTACGATGGGGCTGGGACTGAAGCTTTCTTT. The gene calls are TRBV6-5 and TRBJ1-1; possibly TRBD1 for D (5 bases). The germline V and J ends were trimmed by 2 bases and 5 bases, with 12 bases remaining between them. This CDR3 contains 14 residues. Germline lookup yields CDR1 MNHEY and CDR2 SVGAGI.

The genes are TRBV5-8 and TRBJ1-5, with D unresolved. Trimming shortened V by 4 bases and J by 6 bases, and 11 bases separated the two germline ends. The CDR3 runs to 13 residues. The germline V gene encodes CDR1 SGHTS and CDR2 YDEGEE. CDR3 sequence: CASSPAWAQPQHF. CDR3 DNA: TGTGCCAGCAGCCCCGCGTGGGCTCAGCCCCAGCATTTT. Drawing the rest from reference TRBV5-8 and TRBJ1-5, the complete variable domain is EAGVTQSPTHLIKTRGQQATLRCSPISGHTSVYWYQQALGLGLQFLLWYDEGEERNRGNFPPRFSGRQFPNYSSELNVNALELEDSALYLCASSPAWAQPQHFGDGTRLSIL.

The chain joins TRBV28 to TRBJ1-2; 8 bases agree with TRBD1. This CDR3 has 15 residues. Germline CDR1 is MDHEN and CDR2 is SYDVKM. Trimming cost V 3 bases and J 7 bases; bases outside gene matches: 10. The CDR3 DNA sequence: TGTGCCAGCAGTTTTCTCTCGGACAGGGAGGGTGGCTACACCTTC. Its translation: CASSFLSDREGGYTF.

The chain combines TRBV5-1 with TRBJ2-7; 7 bases match TRBD1. From germline, CDR1 is SGHRS and CDR2 YFSETQ. J was trimmed by 6 bases and V by 4 bases; bases with no gene match: 13. The length of the CDR3 is 15 residues. In DNA, the CDR3 is TGCGCCAGCAGCCAGCGAACGGGACAGAGTGGCGAGCAGTACTTC. Translated, it gives CASSQRTGQSGEQYF. The full variable domain, completed using reference TRBV5-1 and TRBJ2-7, is KAGVTQTPRYLIKTRGQQVTLSCSPISGHRSVSWYQQTPGQGLQFLFEYFSETQRNKGNFPGRFSGRQFSNSRSEMNVSTLELGDSALYLCASSQRTGQSGEQYFGPGTRLTVT.

V is TRBV18 and J is TRBJ2-7; 8 bases are a match to TRBD2. The CDR3 consists of 14 residues. The J segment lost 3 bases and the V segment lost 3 bases, leaving 4 bases of the junction unmatched. Germline V CDR1 and CDR2: KGHSH, LQKENI. The CDR3 DNA reads as TGTGCCAGCTCACCCGCCGGGACTAGCTACGAGCAGTACTTC. Translating gives CASSPAGTSYEQYF.

This clone showed up just a few times. This sequence joins TRBV30 and TRBJ2-5; 8 bases align to TRBD1. Germline CDR1 is GTSNPN and CDR2 is SVGIG (reference sequence). V shed 1 base and J 7 bases; nucleotides not matched to a gene: 5. The CDR3 contains 13 residues. CDR3 residues: CAWSETGAGTQYF. In DNA, the CDR3 is TGTGCCTGGAGTGAGACAGGGGCGGGGACCCAGTACTTC.

This sequence joins TRBV10-3 and TRBJ1-2, with D maybe TRBD1 (5 bases). CDR3 size: 15 residues. In germline, CDR1 is ENHRY, CDR2 SYGVKD. The V and J ends lost 4 bases and 5 bases respectively, with 17 bases between them. CDR3 DNA sequence: TGTGCCATCAGTGGGGGCATCGGGTTTGGATATGGCTACACCTTC. Residues: CAISGGIGFGYGYTF.

The chain is built from TRBV6-5 and TRBJ2-5; 8 bases align to TRBD1. Trimming removed 7 bases from V and 4 bases from J; junction bases left unmatched: 8. Germline V gene data show CDR1 as MNHEY and CDR2 as SVGAGI. CDR3 length: 14 amino acids. CDR3 residues: CASKRVGQGETQYF. The CDR3 DNA reads TGTGCCAGCAAACGCGTCGGACAGGGAGAGACCCAGTACTTC.

The chain combines TRBV3-1 (or the pseudogene TRBV3-2) with TRBJ2-7; 9 bases align to TRBD2. V lost 5 bases, J lost 4 bases, and 3 bases stayed unmatched. From germline, CDR1 is LGHDT and CDR2 YNNKEL (reference sequence). The CDR3 is made up of 13 amino acids. This CDR3 reads CASSSLAGYEQYF. The CDR3 bases are TGTGCCAGCAGCTCGCTAGCGGGGTACGAGCAGTACTTC.

The gene calls are TRBV2 and TRBJ2-7, with 7 bases fitting TRBD1. The trim removed 5 bases at V and 3 bases at J, leaving 7 bases unmatched. Germline CDR1 SNHLY, CDR2 FYNNEI. This CDR3 spans 14 amino acids. CDR3 sequence (DNA): TGTGCCAGCAGTCCGGACAGGAGGAACTACGAGCAGTACTTC. Its protein product is CASSPDRRNYEQYF.

The chain couples TRBV5-1 to TRBJ2-1; 7 bases agree with TRBD1. Per germline, CDR1 SGHRS and CDR2 YFSETQ. V shed 4 bases, J shed 7 bases, and the junction held 8 bases outside the gene matches. CDR3 length: 14 residues. CDR3 nucleotides: TGCGCCAGCAGCCCGGTGAGGGGGCGAAATGAGCAGTTCTTC. It translates to CASSPVRGRNEQFF.

The rearrangement links TRBV19 to TRBJ2-1, with no clear D. The CDR3 consists of 11 residues. V lost 6 bases and J 8 bases, leaving 8 bases between the germline ends. Germline CDR1 and CDR2: LNHDA and SQIVND (reference sequence). The CDR3 nucleotides read TGTGCCAGTAGGGCCCGGGATGAGCAGTTCTTC. This sequence encodes CASRARDEQFF.

Here the CDR3 DNA reads TGTGCCAGCAGACGGGACAGGGAGCGCAGTCAGCCCCAGCATTTT. This codes for CASRRDRERSQPQHF. The genes are TRBV2 and TRBJ1-5; 9 bases map to TRBD1. The CDR3 contains 15 residues. In germline, CDR1 is SNHLY, CDR2 FYNNEI. The junction had 9 bases not matched to a gene; V was cut back by 6 bases and J by 6 bases.